This entry lists 11 T cell receptor beta chains sequenced from one sample in a study of T-cell memory formation after mild COVID-19. TCRdb re-derived calls from the 5' RACE reads in MiXCR, one entry per CDR3 protein. The sample has about 340,000 distinct CDR3 sequences, 13% seen once. The sample taken for sequencing was PBMCs or a T cell subset sorted from them (not recorded which). These receptors were taken from a man between 18 and 35 years old who had mild COVID-19 (a few samples of this study predate the infection). Cell type and time point are not known.

This clonotype was found many times. The chain joins TRBV4-1 to TRBJ2-2; maybe TRBD2 (6 bases). This CDR3 is 13 amino acids long. The germline V gene encodes CDR1 MGHRA and CDR2 YSYEKL. Trimming removed 11 bases at V and 2 bases at J, with 12 bases between. In nucleotides, the CDR3 is TGCGCCTCACGGGGACTCAACACCGGGGAGCTGTTTTTT. Its translation is CASRGLNTGELFF.

Ten or more counts support this clonotype. V is TRBV5-1 and J is TRBJ2-7, with D perhaps matching TRBD1 or TRBD2 (6 bases each). CDR1 is SGHRS, CDR2 YFSETQ, per germline. Trimming left V 4 bases short and J 3 bases short, with 11 bases between. CDR3 size: 13 residues. The CDR3 protein is CASSPRDIYEQYF. In DNA form, the CDR3 reads TGCGCCAGCAGCCCGCGGGACATCTACGAGCAGTACTTC.

This clonotype was detected only a few times. V usage is TRBV4-2 and J usage is TRBJ2-2; a possible D gene is TRBD2 (5 bases). This CDR3 is 15 amino acids long. Germline V gene lookup returns CDR1 LGHNA and CDR2 YNFKEQ. V dropped 0 bases and J dropped 6 bases, with 11 bases sitting between them. The CDR3 reads CASSQDPGTAGELFF. Here the CDR3 DNA reads TGTGCCAGCAGCCAAGATCCGGGAACGGCCGGGGAGCTGTTTTTT.

The chain combines TRBV25-1 with TRBJ1-4; D remains unclear. V shed 5 bases and J shed 5 bases, with 6 bases lying between them. The CDR3 consists of 12 residues. Germline CDR1 MGHDK, CDR2 SYGVNS. CDR3 in amino acids: CASSWGNEKLFF. The CDR3 DNA reads as TGTGCCAGCAGTTGGGGAAATGAAAAACTGTTTTTT.

The chain joins TRBV29-1 to TRBJ1-1, with no clear D. From germline, CDR1 is SQVTM and CDR2 ANQGSEA. V was clipped by 5 bases and J by 5 bases, with 12 bases between them. CDR3 length: 12 residues. The CDR3, as DNA: TGCAGCGTTATAATTCCAGGTACTGAAGCTTTCTTT. Translation: CSVIIPGTEAFF.

The chain has TRBV4-3 and TRBJ2-1, with a weak D call TRBD1 (6 bases). Trimming took off 3 bases at V and 8 bases at J, with 17 bases between the two ends. CDR3 length: 15 amino acids. The germline V gene has CDR1 LGHNA and CDR2 YSLEER. The CDR3 loop reads CASSQYREVSDEQFF. The CDR3 bases are TGCGCCAGCAGCCAGTACAGGGAAGTGAGCGATGAGCAGTTCTTC.

The rearrangement uses TRBV30 and TRBJ2-5, with D hard to call. Trimming pared 1 base from V and 0 bases from J, leaving 9 bases between. CDR3 size: 14 residues. Looked up from germline, CDR1 is GTSNPN and CDR2 is SVGIG (reference sequence). CDR3 DNA sequence: TGTGCCTGGAGTGACACCGGGTACCAAGAGACCCAGTACTTC. Amino acid sequence: CAWSDTGYQETQYF.

This clonotype showed up just a few times. This chain links TRBV3-1 with TRBJ2-5; TRBD2 matches at 8 bases. The CDR3 spans 15 residues. J was trimmed by 4 bases and V by 4 bases; bases with no gene match: 8. The germline CDR1 and CDR2 sequences are LGHDT and YNNKEL (reference sequence). The DNA for the CDR3 is TGTGCCAGCAGCCTTCAAAGCGGGGGCGGAGAGACCCAGTACTTC. Translation: CASSLQSGGGETQYF.

This clonotype was counted a few times. This chain uses TRBV20-1 with TRBJ1-5, with D unresolved. The CDR3 contains 13 residues. The V end lost 3 bases, the J end lost 5 bases, and 11 bases lay between the germline ends. The V gene's germline CDR1 is DFQATT and CDR2 SNEGSKA (reference sequence). The CDR3 sequence: CSASPGDDQPQHF. In nucleotides, the CDR3 is TGCAGTGCTAGTCCCGGGGATGATCAGCCCCAGCATTTT.

The sample holds a few counts of this clonotype. The chain joins TRBV7-9 to TRBJ1-1; 8 positions match TRBD1. The CDR3 spans 14 residues. Germline loops: CDR1 SEHNR, CDR2 FQNEAQ (reference sequence). The V and J ends lost 4 bases and 3 bases, in that order; junction bases with no gene match: 4. The DNA of the CDR3 is TGTGCCAGCAGCTCCCAGGGGGCTTACACTGAAGCTTTCTTT. Its protein is CASSSQGAYTEAFF.

The genes are TRBV6-2 or TRBV6-3 and TRBJ1-2; D remains unclear. CDR3 length equals 14 residues. Looked up from germline, CDR1 is MNHEY and CDR2 is SVGEGT. V lost 0 bases to trimming and J lost 8 bases, with 13 bases between them. The CDR3 DNA sequence: TGTGCCAGCAGTTACTCGAGTATTGTCAGCGGCTACACCTTC. Its protein product is CASSYSSIVSGYTF.